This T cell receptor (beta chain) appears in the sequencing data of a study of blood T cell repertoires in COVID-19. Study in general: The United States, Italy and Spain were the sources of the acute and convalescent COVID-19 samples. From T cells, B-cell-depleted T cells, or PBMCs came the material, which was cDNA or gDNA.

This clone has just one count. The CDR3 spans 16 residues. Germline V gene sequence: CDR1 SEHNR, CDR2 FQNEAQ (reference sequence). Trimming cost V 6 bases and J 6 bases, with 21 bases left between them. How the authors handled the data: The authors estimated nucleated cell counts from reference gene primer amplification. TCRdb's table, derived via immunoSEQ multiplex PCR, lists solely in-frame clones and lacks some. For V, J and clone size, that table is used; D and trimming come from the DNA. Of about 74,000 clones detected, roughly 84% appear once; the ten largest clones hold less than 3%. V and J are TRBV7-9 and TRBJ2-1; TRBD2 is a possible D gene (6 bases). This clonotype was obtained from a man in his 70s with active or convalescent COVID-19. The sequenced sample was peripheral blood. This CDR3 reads CASSGIRTTDLNEQFF. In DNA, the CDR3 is TGTGCCAGCAGTGGTATTCGGACTACTGACCTCAATGAGCAGTTCTTC. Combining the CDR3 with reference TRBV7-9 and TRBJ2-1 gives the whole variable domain DTGVSQNPRHKITKRGQNVTFRCDPISEHNRLYWYRQTLGQGPEFLTYFQNEAQLEKSRLLSDRFSAERPKGSFSTLEIQRTEQGDSAMYLCASSGIRTTDLNEQFFGPGTRLTVL.